One and the same sample provided the 28 T cell receptor beta chains below, sequenced in a study of CXCR3-negative and CXCR3-positive naive CD8 T cells. TRB cDNA libraries were made by UMI-labeled 5' RACE. TCRdb reanalyzed the 5' RACE reads and collapses them to one entry per CDR3 protein, without DNA. Across about 45,000 distinct CDR3 sequences, the top ten clones capture 2% to 2.5% of the sample. Sequencing used naive CXCR3- CD8+ T cells from blood. This sample's subset: CD45RO-CCR7+CD27+CD95- naive CD8+ T cells lacking CXCR3 (TNR3-). These receptors all come from a human donor in good health. Some clones in this sample may be carry-over from other donors' samples.

This chain links TRBV14 with TRBJ2-5; the D gene TCRdb calls, TRBD1, cannot be checked with no DNA. Germline CDR1 SGHDN, CDR2 FVKESK. This CDR3 spans 17 amino acids. The CDR3 reads CASSQERWTGGAETQYF.

V is TRBV7-9 and J is TRBJ1-1. Germline V CDR1 and CDR2: SEHNR, FQNEAQ (reference sequence). This CDR3 has 12 amino acids. CDR3 sequence reads: CASSLVITEAFF.

CDR3 loop: CASSPPPKVYEQYF. This chain uses TRBV28 with TRBJ2-7; checking the TCRdb D call of TRBD1 is not possible without DNA. The CDR3 extends over 14 amino acids. Looked up from germline, CDR1 is MDHEN and CDR2 is SYDVKM.

The chain couples TRBV28 to TRBJ1-1. The CDR3 totals 16 residues. Germline loops: CDR1 MDHEN, CDR2 SYDVKM. The CDR3 loop reads CASSLGVGNLNTEAFF.

The rearrangement joins TRBV4-1 to TRBJ2-3; TCRdb gives TRBD2 as the D gene, but with no DNA this cannot be confirmed. CDR1 is MGHRA and CDR2 is YSYEKL in the germline V gene. The CDR3 is 16 residues long. Here the CDR3 reads CASSQESGWGTDTQYF.

The rearrangement links TRBV19 to TRBJ2-5; TCRdb names TRBD2, which stays unverified in the absence of DNA. CDR3 length: 15 residues. Germline CDR1 reads LNHDA; CDR2 reads SQIVND (reference sequence). The CDR3 here is CASSILPWETETQYF. Supplemented by reference TRBV19 and TRBJ2-5, the full variable domain reads DGGITQSPKYLFRKEGQNVTLSCEQNLNHDAMYWYRQDPGQGLRLIYYSQIVNDFQKGDIAEGYSVSREKKESFPLTVTSAQKNPTAFYLCASSILPWETETQYFGPGTRLLVL.

The genes are TRBV4-1 and TRBJ2-1; no DNA is available, so the TRBD1 call from TCRdb remains unchecked. This CDR3 is 15 amino acids long. Germline V CDR1 and CDR2: MGHRA, YSYEKL. CDR3 amino acids: CASSRIRQGYNEQFF.

This rearrangement joins TRBV4-3 to TRBJ1-1; TCRdb reports TRBD1, a call that lacks DNA to check it against. Germline assignment: CDR1 LGHNA and CDR2 YSLEER. There are 16 residues in the CDR3. This CDR3 reads CASSQDGGGLGTEAFF.

The rearrangement uses TRBV29-1 and TRBJ2-1; TCRdb gives TRBD2 as the D gene, but with no DNA this cannot be confirmed. This CDR3 is 15 amino acids long. Germline lookup yields CDR1 SQVTM and CDR2 ANQGSEA. The CDR3 here is CSVEGLAEPYNEQFF.

This chain uses TRBV5-1 with TRBJ2-7; TCRdb's assignment of TRBD2 cannot be checked, as there is no DNA. The CDR3 runs 15 residues. CDR1 is SGHRS and CDR2 is YFSETQ in the germline V gene. CDR3: CASSFRGAGGHEQYF. Based on the CDR3 plus reference TRBV5-1 and TRBJ2-7, the full variable domain is KAGVTQTPRYLIKTRGQQVTLSCSPISGHRSVSWYQQTPGQGLQFLFEYFSETQRNKGNFPGRFSGRQFSNSRSEMNVSTLELGDSALYLCASSFRGAGGHEQYFGPGTRLTVT.

The chain recombines TRBV6-2 or TRBV6-3 with TRBJ2-1; TCRdb's assignment of TRBD1 cannot be checked, as there is no DNA. The CDR3 loop spans 18 amino acids. Germline lookup yields CDR1 MNHEY and CDR2 SVGEGT. The CDR3 is CASSYSVSGPSSYNEQFF.

The CDR3 spells CASTHRNMNTEAFF. The chain employs TRBV7-9 and TRBJ1-1; TCRdb picks TRBD1, but there is no DNA to check that call. The CDR3 length is 14 residues. The germline V gene has CDR1 SEHNR and CDR2 FQNEAQ (reference sequence).

This chain connects TRBV20-1 to TRBJ1-1. This CDR3 has 14 amino acids. The germline V gene encodes CDR1 DFQATT and CDR2 SNEGSKA (reference sequence). The chain's CDR3 is CSARDFRGSTEAFF.

V and J are TRBV7-9 and TRBJ2-7; TCRdb outputs TRBD2, but without DNA this stays unchecked. Germline loops: CDR1 SEHNR, CDR2 FQNEAQ (reference sequence). The CDR3 has 14 residues. The CDR3 protein is CASSLERERHEQYF.

The gene calls are TRBV29-1 and TRBJ2-1. Germline loops: CDR1 SQVTM, CDR2 ANQGSEA. This CDR3 comprises 14 residues. CDR3: CSIPPGAPYNEQFF.

The V call is TRBV29-1, the J call TRBJ2-7; TCRdb selects TRBD2, and the lack of DNA leaves this call unchecked. Per germline, CDR1 SQVTM and CDR2 ANQGSEA. The CDR3 consists of 14 residues. The chain's CDR3 is CSVEVRGLSYEQYF.

The V gene is TRBV30, the J gene TRBJ2-1. CDR3 size: 14 residues. Germline CDR1 reads GTSNPN; CDR2 reads SVGIG (reference sequence). The CDR3 loop reads CAWSDHRSYNEQFF.

This clonotype counts as medium-sized by frequency. The J gene is TRBJ1-1, the V gene TRBV7-9. Germline-derived CDR1 and CDR2 are SEHNR and FQNEAQ (reference sequence). The CDR3 extends over 11 amino acids. The CDR3 region is CASSSDTEAFF.

The V and J genes are TRBV7-9 and TRBJ1-1; TCRdb picks TRBD1, but there is no DNA to check that call. This CDR3 is 14 amino acids long. Germline values: CDR1 SEHNR, CDR2 FQNEAQ (reference sequence). The CDR3: CASSPQGGNTEAFF.

The chain couples TRBV6-1 to TRBJ2-2. The CDR3 contains 15 residues. CDR1 and CDR2 (germline): MNHNS, SASEGT. CDR3 protein: CASSEEAANTGELFF.

This chain connects TRBV6-6 to TRBJ1-5; TCRdb picks TRBD1, but there is no DNA to check that call. The CDR3 loop spans 15 amino acids. Germline V gene data show CDR1 as MNHNY and CDR2 as SVGAGI (reference sequence). This CDR3 reads CASSSGQGANQPQHF.

The chain recombines TRBV15 with TRBJ1-4; the TRBD1 assignment by TCRdb is unverifiable without DNA. There are 15 residues in the CDR3. CDR1 and CDR2 (germline): LNHNV, YYDKDF (reference sequence). The CDR3 sequence is CATSRDQGMDEKLFF.

This CDR3 reads CASSTRQDYEQYF. This chain connects TRBV7-2 to TRBJ2-7. The CDR3 covers 13 residues. The germline CDR1 and CDR2 sequences are SGHTA and FQGNSA.

The chain employs TRBV5-1 and TRBJ1-2; the D gene TCRdb calls, TRBD1, cannot be checked with no DNA. There are 14 residues in the CDR3. Germline V gene lookup returns CDR1 SGHRS and CDR2 YFSETQ. The CDR3 spells CASSLDGRGDGYTF.

The V gene is TRBV20-1, the J gene TRBJ2-5; lacking DNA, the TRBD1 call made by TCRdb goes unchecked. CDR1 is DFQATT, CDR2 SNEGSKA, per germline (reference sequence). The CDR3 consists of 12 residues. Here the CDR3 reads CSARDDPGDQYF.

V and J are TRBV28 and TRBJ2-5; there is no DNA to check the TCRdb D call of TRBD2. This CDR3 is built from 17 residues. In germline, CDR1 is MDHEN, CDR2 SYDVKM. The CDR3 loop is CASSFRVAGELGETQYF.

This chain uses TRBV28 with TRBJ2-1; checking the TCRdb D call of TRBD1 is not possible without DNA. The CDR3 consists of 15 residues. CDR1 and CDR2 (germline): MDHEN, SYDVKM. CDR3 region: CATPKGGPSYNEQFF.

V gene TRBV4-2 combines with J gene TRBJ2-2; the D gene TCRdb calls, TRBD1, cannot be checked with no DNA. Germline V gene data show CDR1 as LGHNA and CDR2 as YNFKEQ. The CDR3 length is 17 residues. The CDR3 loop is CASSQDLGDRGHGELFF.